This T cell receptor (beta chain) appears in the sequencing data of a study of cytomegalovirus exposure and HLA in healthy donors. Overall study: Earlier, 95 million to 120 million unique TCR beta sequences were recovered from approximately 200 million T cells by an analysis.

Primers for the PCR totalled 60 Vbeta and 13 Jbeta. In the study's own analysis: An analysis performed later counted 73 million or so unique TCR beta chains (roughly 11 million of them shared). Assay used: immunoSEQ multiplex PCR; TCRdb lists only in-frame clones, some missing. D and trimming were read from the DNA, whereas the V and J calls and clone size are those reported in that table. Of approximately 170,000 clones listed, approximately 80% are singletons. This CDR3 comprises 14 residues. Losses at the gene ends were 4 bases for V and 7 bases for J; bases not matched to a gene: 7. Germline loops: CDR1 MDHEN, CDR2 SYDVKM. Findings and limits, study-wide: CMV serostatus stood as the only immune exposure information on hand. The classifier reportedly diagnosed cytomegalovirus status with high specificity and sensitivity.

As concerns this clone: Antigen specificity is unknown.

The chain uses TRBV28 and TRBJ2-7; 10 bases line up with TRBD2. Sequences were obtained from PBMCs. This clonotype was sampled from a woman aged 40 to 50 in good health and CMV-seropositive. In DNA, the CDR3 is TGTGCCAGCAGTTCTAGCGGGGGTTTTGAGGAGCAGTACTTC. This gives the protein CASSSSGGFEEQYF.